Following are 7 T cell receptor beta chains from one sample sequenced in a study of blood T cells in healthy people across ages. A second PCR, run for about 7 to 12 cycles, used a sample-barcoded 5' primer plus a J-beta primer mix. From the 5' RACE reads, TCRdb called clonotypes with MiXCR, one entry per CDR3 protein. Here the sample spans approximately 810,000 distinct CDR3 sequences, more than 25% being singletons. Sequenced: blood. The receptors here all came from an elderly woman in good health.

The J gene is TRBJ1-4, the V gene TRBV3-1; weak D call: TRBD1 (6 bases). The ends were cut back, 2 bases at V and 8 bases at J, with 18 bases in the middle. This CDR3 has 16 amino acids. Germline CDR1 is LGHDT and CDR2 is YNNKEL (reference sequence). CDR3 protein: CASSQRGTPQGEKLFF. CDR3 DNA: TGTGCCAGCAGCCAAAGGGGGACGCCGCAGGGCGAAAAACTGTTTTTT. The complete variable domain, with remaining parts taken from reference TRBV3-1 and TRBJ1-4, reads DTAVSQTPKYLVTQMGNDKSIKCEQNLGHDTMYWYKQDSKKFLKIMFSYNNKELIINETVPNRFSPKSPDKAHLNLHINSLELGDSAVYFCASSQRGTPQGEKLFFGSGTQLSVL.

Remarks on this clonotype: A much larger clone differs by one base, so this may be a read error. CDR3 sequence: CASSPGLVGARTDTQYF. CDR3 coding DNA: TGTGCCAGCAGCCCGGGACTAGTGGGGGCCCGCACAGATACGCAGTATTTT. This chain uses TRBV7-9 with TRBJ2-3; 8 bases are a match to TRBD2. V trimming: 5 bases; J trimming: 1 base; junction bases outside the gene matches: 11. The CDR3 extends over 17 amino acids. The germline V gene encodes CDR1 SEHNR and CDR2 FQNEAQ (reference sequence).

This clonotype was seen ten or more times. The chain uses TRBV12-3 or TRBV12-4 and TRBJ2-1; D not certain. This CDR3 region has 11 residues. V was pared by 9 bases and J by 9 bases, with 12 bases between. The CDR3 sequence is CASRQTVEQFF. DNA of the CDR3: TGTGCCAGTAGACAAACTGTTGAGCAGTTCTTC.

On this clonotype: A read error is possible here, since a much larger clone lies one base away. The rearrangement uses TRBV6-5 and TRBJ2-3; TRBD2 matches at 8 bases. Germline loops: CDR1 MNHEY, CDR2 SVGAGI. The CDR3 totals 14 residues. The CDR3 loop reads CVSSRGGNTDTQYF. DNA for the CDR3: TGTGTCAGCAGCCGCGGGGGGAACACAGATACGCAGTATTTT.

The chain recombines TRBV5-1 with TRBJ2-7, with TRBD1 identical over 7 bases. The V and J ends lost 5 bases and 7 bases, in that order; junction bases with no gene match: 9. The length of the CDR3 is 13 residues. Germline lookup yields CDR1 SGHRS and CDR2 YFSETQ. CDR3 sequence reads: CASRYRDSGEQYF. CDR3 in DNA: TGCGCCAGCAGATACCGGGACAGTGGTGAGCAGTACTTC.

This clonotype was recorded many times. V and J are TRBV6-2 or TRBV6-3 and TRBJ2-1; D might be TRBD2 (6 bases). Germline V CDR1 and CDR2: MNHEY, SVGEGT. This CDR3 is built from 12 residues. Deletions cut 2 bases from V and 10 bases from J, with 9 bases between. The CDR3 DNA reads TGTGCCAGCAGTTACGGAGGGAGGGAGCAGTTCTTC. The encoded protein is CASSYGGREQFF.

This CDR3 is CASSQQGTHSNQPQHF. In DNA, the CDR3 is TGTGCCAGCAGCCAACAGGGGACCCATAGCAATCAGCCCCAGCATTTT. J is TRBJ1-5 and V is TRBV12-3 or TRBV12-4, with 7 bases that match TRBD1. The V and J ends lost 6 bases and 0 bases, in that order; junction bases with no gene match: 8. This CDR3 has 16 amino acids.